This TCR beta chain was retrieved from a study of identical twins. Germline CDR1 and CDR2: SGHAT and FQNNGV. CDR3 length equals 13 residues. For this clonotype: A junction end diverges from the germline sequence, so it may reflect a read error.

The authors used template switching to add a universal primer site and gave cDNA unique molecular identifiers. In TCRdb, the 5' RACE reads were re-called with MiXCR into one record per CDR3 protein. In the table there are approximately 240,000 distinct CDR3 sequences, about an eighth of which are singletons. The TCR comes from a woman in her late teens or twenties in good health. Sequencing used memory (CD45RO+) T cells sorted from blood. The rearrangement joins TRBV11-2 to TRBJ2-2; D gene ambiguous. The CDR3 bases are TGTGCCAGCAGCATAGACCAGCACGGGGAGCTGTTTTTT. Residues: CASSIDQHGELFF.